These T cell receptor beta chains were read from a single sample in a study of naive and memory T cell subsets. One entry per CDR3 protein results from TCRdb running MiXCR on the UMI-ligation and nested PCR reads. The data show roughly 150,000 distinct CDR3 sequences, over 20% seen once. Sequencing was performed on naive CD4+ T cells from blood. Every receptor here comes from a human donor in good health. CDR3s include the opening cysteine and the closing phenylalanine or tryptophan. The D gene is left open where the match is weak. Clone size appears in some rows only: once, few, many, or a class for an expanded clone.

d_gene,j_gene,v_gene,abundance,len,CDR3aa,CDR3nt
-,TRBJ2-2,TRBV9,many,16,CASSVDLVGNTGELFF,TGTGCCAGCAGCGTAGACCTGGTGGGAAACACCGGGGAGCTGTTTTTT
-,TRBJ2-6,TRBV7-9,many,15,CASKAGLSGANVLTF,TGTGCCAGCAAAGCAGGGCTCTCTGGGGCCAACGTCCTGACTTTC
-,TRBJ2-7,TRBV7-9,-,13,CASSSWTSYEQYF,TGTGCCAGCAGCTCCTGGACAAGCTACGAGCAGTACTTC
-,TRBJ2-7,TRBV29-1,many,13,CSVGGGGLYEQYF,TGCAGCGTTGGCGGTGGAGGACTCTACGAGCAGTACTTC
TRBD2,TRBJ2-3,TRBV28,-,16,CASSLLLAGAINTQYF,TGTGCCAGCAGTTTATTGCTAGCGGGAGCAATAAATACGCAGTATTTT
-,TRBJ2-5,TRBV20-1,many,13,CSASSSVQETQYF,TGCAGTGCTAGTAGTAGCGTTCAAGAGACCCAGTACTTC
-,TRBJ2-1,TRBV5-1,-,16,CASSLAGVPRSNEQFF,TGCGCCAGCAGCTTGGCGGGGGTCCCCCGTTCCAATGAGCAGTTCTTC
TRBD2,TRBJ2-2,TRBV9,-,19,CASSVRVPASGRNTGELFF,TGTGCCAGCAGCGTAAGAGTCCCTGCTAGCGGGAGGAACACCGGGGAGCTGTTTTTT
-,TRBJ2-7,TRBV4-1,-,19,CASQGHLDNKGSRTGEQYF,TGCGCCAGCCAGGGACACCTTGACAACAAAGGGTCCCGTACGGGCGAGCAGTACTTC
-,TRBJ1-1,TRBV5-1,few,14,CASSLWEGPTEAFF,TGCGCCAGCAGCTTGTGGGAAGGCCCTACTGAAGCTTTCTTT
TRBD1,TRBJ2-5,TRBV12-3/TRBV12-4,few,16,CASSARTGSLQETQYF,TGTGCCAGCAGTGCCCGGACAGGGTCGCTCCAAGAGACCCAGTACTTC
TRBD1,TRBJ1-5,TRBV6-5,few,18,CASSSGRGLGYGNQPQHF,TGTGCCAGCAGTTCCGGCAGGGGGCTGGGCTACGGCAATCAGCCCCAGCATTTT
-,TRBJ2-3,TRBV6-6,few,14,CATHSPISTDTQYF,TGTGCCACACACTCCCCAATTAGCACAGATACGCAGTATTTT
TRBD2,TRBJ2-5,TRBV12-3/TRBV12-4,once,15,CASSLAGGPVKTQYF,TGTGCCAGCAGCCTAGCGGGAGGGCCGGTGAAGACCCAGTACTTC
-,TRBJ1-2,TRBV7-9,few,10,CASSLKGYTF,TGTGCCAGCAGCTTAAAGGGCTACACCTTC
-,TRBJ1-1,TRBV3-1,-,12,CASSQEGGRAFF,TGTGCCAGCAGCCAAGAGGGGGGACGAGCTTTCTTT
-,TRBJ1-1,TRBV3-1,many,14,CASSQSRWDTEAFF,TGTGCCAGCAGCCAGAGCAGGTGGGACACTGAAGCTTTCTTT
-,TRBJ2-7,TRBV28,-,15,CASSPTLRDRVEQYF,TGTGCCAGCAGTCCCACTTTGAGGGATAGGGTCGAGCAGTACTTC
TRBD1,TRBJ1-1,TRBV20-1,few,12,CSASGGATEAFF,TGCAGTGCTTCAGGGGGCGCGACTGAAGCTTTCTTT
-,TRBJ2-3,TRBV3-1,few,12,CASSSLLDTQYF,TGTGCCAGCAGCTCCCTATTGGATACGCAGTATTTT
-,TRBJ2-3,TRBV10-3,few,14,CATRTGLGTDTQYF,TGTGCCACCCGGACTGGCCTCGGCACAGATACGCAGTATTTT
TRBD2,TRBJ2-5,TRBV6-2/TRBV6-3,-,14,CASSRGLAKETQYF,TGTGCCAGCAGTCGAGGACTAGCGAAAGAGACCCAGTACTTC
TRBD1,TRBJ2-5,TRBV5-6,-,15,CASSLAAGGKETQYF,TGTGCCAGCAGCTTGGCGGCAGGGGGCAAAGAGACCCAGTACTTC
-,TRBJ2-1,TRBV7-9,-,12,CASSRKGGEQFF,TGTGCCAGCAGCAGGAAAGGTGGAGAGCAGTTCTTC
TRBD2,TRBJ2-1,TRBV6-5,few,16,CASSSTQRGVANEQFF,TGTGCCAGCAGTTCTACTCAGCGGGGGGTAGCCAATGAGCAGTTCTTC
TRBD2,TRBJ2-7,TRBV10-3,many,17,CAISEIAGGPVLYEQYF,TGTGCCATCAGTGAAATAGCGGGAGGGCCAGTTCTGTACGAGCAGTACTTC
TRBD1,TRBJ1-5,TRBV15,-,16,CATSRKGQASNQPQHF,TGTGCCACCAGCAGAAAGGGACAGGCCAGCAATCAGCCCCAGCATTTT
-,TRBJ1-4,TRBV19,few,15,CASSPTLQALEKLFF,TGTGCCAGTAGTCCGACCTTACAAGCTCTGGAAAAACTGTTTTTT
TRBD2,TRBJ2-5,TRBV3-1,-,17,CASSQDYSGRAKKTQYF,TGTGCCAGCAGCCAAGATTATAGCGGGAGGGCCAAAAAGACCCAGTACTTC
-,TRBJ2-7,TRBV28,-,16,CASRPGDAGYGYEQYF,TGTGCCAGCAGACCAGGGGATGCGGGTTATGGCTACGAGCAGTACTTC
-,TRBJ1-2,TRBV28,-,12,CASSLLPYGYTF,TGTGCCAGCAGTTTACTCCCTTATGGCTACACCTTC
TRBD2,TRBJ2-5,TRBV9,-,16,CASSGPSGFWGETQYF,TGTGCCAGCAGCGGCCCTAGCGGCTTTTGGGGAGAGACCCAGTACTTC
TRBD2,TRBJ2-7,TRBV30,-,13,CAWRLAGGGEQYF,TGTGCCTGGCGACTAGCGGGAGGAGGCGAGCAGTACTTC
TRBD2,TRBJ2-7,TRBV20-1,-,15,CSALSLAGVVYEQYF,TGCAGTGCCTTATCTCTAGCGGGAGTCGTGTACGAGCAGTACTTC
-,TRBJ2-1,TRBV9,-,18,CASSSSGQGLSSYNEQFF,TGTGCCAGCAGCTCGTCGGGGCAGGGCCTCAGCTCCTACAATGAGCAGTTCTTC
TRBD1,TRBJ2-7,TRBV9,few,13,CASSATGAYEQYF,TGTGCCAGCAGCGCGACAGGGGCCTACGAGCAGTACTTC
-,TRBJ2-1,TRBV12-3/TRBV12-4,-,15,CASSSDPLMYNEQFF,TGTGCCAGCAGTTCCGACCCCCTCATGTACAATGAGCAGTTCTTC
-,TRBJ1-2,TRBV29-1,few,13,CSGGGGALNVYTF,TGCAGCGGAGGGGGTGGGGCCTTGAACGTCTACACCTTC
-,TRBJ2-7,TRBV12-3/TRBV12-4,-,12,CASRKDLYEQYF,TGTGCCAGCAGGAAGGACCTCTACGAGCAGTACTTC